Listed here are 7 T cell receptor beta chains from one sample, sequenced in a study of cytomegalovirus exposure and HLA in healthy donors. Profiled with immunoSEQ multiplex PCR; TCRdb holds only in-frame clones, not every one. The sample has a few hundred thousand clones; 85% to 90% are singletons. The sequenced sample consisted of PBMCs. The receptors shown here come from a woman aged 18-29 years in good health and CMV-seronegative.

The chain joins TRBV28 to TRBJ2-3, with TRBD2 matching 8 bases. Germline CDR1 reads MDHEN; CDR2 reads SYDVKM. The V and J ends lost 5 bases and 2 bases, in that order; junction bases with no gene match: 9. CDR3 length: 16 amino acids. CDR3 sequence: CASSPPGLGNTDTQYF. DNA of the CDR3: TGTGCCAGCAGTCCTCCGGGACTAGGGAACACAGATACGCAGTATTTT.

This chain links TRBV5-1 with TRBJ1-2; weak D call: TRBD1 (5 bases). The CDR3 consists of 13 residues. Trimming took off 0 bases at V and 8 bases at J, with 11 bases between the two ends. Germline CDR1 reads SGHRS; CDR2 reads YFSETQ. The CDR3 DNA follows: TGCGCCAGCAGCTTGGGGGCAGGGTACGGCTACACCTTC. Translating gives CASSLGAGYGYTF.

This chain links TRBV29-1 with TRBJ1-1; tentatively, D is TRBD1 (6 bases). The V and J ends lost 2 bases and 0 bases respectively, with 10 bases between them. CDR1 is SQVTM and CDR2 is ANQGSEA in the germline V gene. This CDR3 region has 14 residues. The CDR3 sequence is CSVEWQGLNTEAFF. CDR3 coding DNA: TGCAGCGTTGAATGGCAGGGGCTGAACACTGAAGCTTTCTTT.

The V call is TRBV2, the J call TRBJ2-1, with TRBD2 identical over 13 bases. The CDR3 is 13 residues long. Germline V lookup: CDR1 SNHLY, CDR2 FYNNEI. The V gene end was trimmed by 7 bases and the J gene end by 7 bases; junction bases not matched to a gene: 1. This chain's CDR3 is CASTGLAGNEQFF. Written as DNA, the CDR3 is TGTGCCAGCACGGGACTAGCGGGAAATGAGCAGTTCTTC. The complete variable domain, with remaining parts taken from reference TRBV2 and TRBJ2-1, reads EPEVTQTPSHQVTQMGQEVILRCVPISNHLYFYWYRQILGQKVEFLVSFYNNEISEKSEIFDDQFSVERPDGSNFTLKIRSTKLEDSAMYFCASTGLAGNEQFFGPGTRLTVL.

This clone was observed a handful of times. CDR3 DNA: TGTGCCAGCGGACTAGCCCTCACCGGGGAGCTGTTTTTT. This translates into CASGLALTGELFF. The chain recombines TRBV7-9 with TRBJ2-2, with TRBD2 matching over 8 bases. The CDR3 runs to 13 residues. Germline V lookup: CDR1 SEHNR, CDR2 FQNEAQ (reference sequence). V was pared by 8 bases and J by 4 bases, with 3 bases of the junction left unmatched.

This chain connects TRBV19 to TRBJ2-3, with D maybe TRBD2 (5 bases). V was cut by 3 bases and J by 8 bases, with 18 bases left in between. The CDR3 runs to 15 residues. Germline CDR1 reads LNHDA; CDR2 reads SQIVND (reference sequence). The CDR3 DNA reads as TGTGCCAGTAGTATGGTAGAGGGCTACAGTCCTACGCAGTATTTT. Its protein product is CASSMVEGYSPTQYF.

Only a few counts were recorded for this clone. The V gene is TRBV6-1, the J gene TRBJ2-5; 9 bases line up with TRBD1. This CDR3 has 15 residues. The J segment lost 6 bases and the V segment lost 1 base, leaving 6 bases of the junction unmatched. CDR1 is MNHNS, CDR2 SASEGT, per germline. DNA for the CDR3: TGTGCCAGCAGTGAAGGACAGGGGGATGTGAAGACCCAGTACTTC. It specifies CASSEGQGDVKTQYF.